The rows below give T cell receptor beta chains drawn from one sample of a study of blood T cells in healthy people across ages. TCRdb used MiXCR to reprocess the 5' RACE reads, holding one entry per CDR3 protein. The sample consists of over 600,000 distinct CDR3 sequences, roughly two fifths of them appearing once. Sequencing used blood. These receptors came from a man older than 75 in good health. Both conserved end residues are part of each CDR3. The order of the fields is D gene, clone size, V gene, J gene, CDR3 protein, CDR3 DNA. D genes are given only for firm matches. Size is stated for part of the rows, as once, few or many counts, or as a class when the clone is expanded.

TRBD1	-	TRBV6-2/TRBV6-3	TRBJ2-7	CASSQGTGGERPYEQYF	TGTGCCAGCAGTCAAGGGACAGGGGGCGAGAGGCCTTACGAGCAGTACTTC
-	few	TRBV3-1	TRBJ2-7	CASSQDPGVRNEQYF	TGTGCCAGCAGCCAAGACCCAGGGGTCCGCAACGAGCAGTACTTC
-	-	TRBV4-2	TRBJ1-5	CASSQVGKPQHF	TGTGCCAGCAGCCAAGTGGGAAAGCCCCAGCATTTT
-	-	TRBV20-1	TRBJ2-7	CSARVGRPNEQYF	TGCAGTGCTAGAGTAGGCCGTCCCAACGAGCAGTACTTC
TRBD1	many	TRBV7-2	TRBJ2-1	CASGSTGVAFF	TGTGCCAGCGGATCGACAGGGGTTGCGTTCTTC
TRBD1	once	TRBV29-1	TRBJ2-1	CSVRSGGQTFF	TGCAGCGTGCGCTCAGGGGGACAGACGTTCTTC
TRBD1	-	TRBV5-1	TRBJ2-6	CASGTGSGANALTF	TGCGCCAGCGGGACAGGGTCTGGGGCCAACGCCCTGACTTTC
TRBD2	few	TRBV10-3	TRBJ2-5	CAISEGLAEYETQYF	TGTGCCATCAGTGAGGGACTAGCGGAATATGAGACCCAGTACTTC
-	-	TRBV10-2	TRBJ2-5	CASSEGGGTQYF	TGCGCCAGCAGTGAGGGGGGAGGGACCCAGTACTTC
TRBD2	-	TRBV7-2	TRBJ2-7	CASSLGPGGPYEQYF	TGTGCCAGCAGCTTAGGTCCGGGAGGGCCCTACGAGCAGTACTTC
TRBD1	-	TRBV6-2/TRBV6-3	TRBJ2-1	CASSFGTGGAENEQFF	TGTGCCAGCAGTTTTGGAACAGGGGGCGCAGAGAATGAGCAGTTCTTC
-	few	TRBV5-1	TRBJ2-7	CASSSVRGGYEQYF	TGCGCCAGCAGCTCTGTTCGCGGCGGCTACGAGCAGTACTTC
TRBD1	-	TRBV7-2	TRBJ1-1	CASSWGQPPNTEAFF	TGTGCCAGCAGCTGGGGACAGCCCCCGAACACTGAAGCTTTCTTT
-	many	TRBV28	TRBJ2-6	CASSWGSGANVLTF	TGTGCCAGCAGTTGGGGCTCTGGGGCCAACGTCCTGACTTTC
-	few	TRBV29-1	TRBJ2-7	CSVELGAIGDYEQYF	TGCAGCGTTGAGTTAGGGGCTATAGGTGACTACGAGCAGTACTTC
TRBD1	few	TRBV7-6	TRBJ1-2	CASSLAAGGLYGYTF	TGTGCCAGCAGCTTAGCGGCAGGGGGCCTCTATGGCTACACCTTC
-	-	TRBV27	TRBJ1-6	CASSLLGSQQSPLHF	TGTGCCAGCAGTTTACTAGGCTCGCAGCAATCACCCCTCCACTTT
TRBD1	few	TRBV27	TRBJ1-2	CASRRGQVSYGYTF	TGTGCCAGCAGAAGGGGACAGGTTAGCTATGGCTACACCTTC
-	few	TRBV18	TRBJ2-7	CASSLDLTGEQYF	TGTGCCAGCTCGCTCGACTTAACAGGAGAGCAGTACTTC
TRBD2	-	TRBV6-2/TRBV6-3	TRBJ2-1	CASSPQITSGSNEQFF	TGTGCCAGCAGCCCCCAGATAACTAGCGGGAGTAATGAGCAGTTCTTC
-	-	TRBV6-2/TRBV6-3	TRBJ2-1	CASSYQIGTARDNEQFF	TGTGCCAGCAGTTACCAAATAGGGACCGCAAGGGACAATGAGCAGTTCTTC
TRBD1	-	TRBV7-2	TRBJ2-7	CASSSNSGTGVYEQYF	TGTGCCAGCAGCAGCAACTCCGGGACAGGGGTCTACGAGCAGTACTTC
-	few	TRBV4-3	TRBJ2-7	CASSQDPSGGSLTNEQYF	TGCGCCAGCAGCCAAGATCCCTCCGGGGGCAGCTTGACCAACGAGCAGTACTTC
-	-	TRBV9	TRBJ2-1	CASSETPQRGMDEQFF	TGTGCCAGCAGCGAGACCCCGCAACGGGGAATGGATGAGCAGTTCTTC
-	-	TRBV6-2/TRBV6-3	TRBJ2-3	CASSYPLESDTQYF	TGTGCCAGCAGTTACCCCCTAGAGTCGGATACGCAGTATTTT
-	few	TRBV2	TRBJ2-5	CASGESVGETQYF	TGTGCCAGCGGGGAGTCTGTAGGGGAGACCCAGTACTTC
-	many	TRBV20-1	TRBJ2-5	CSAARTGMETQYF	TGCAGTGCCGCCCGCACAGGGATGGAGACCCAGTACTTC
-	-	TRBV4-3	TRBJ2-7	CASSQGMSYEQYF	TGCGCCAGCAGCCAGGGTATGTCCTACGAGCAGTACTTC
-	few	TRBV20-1	TRBJ2-7	CSVKVGAYEQYF	TGCAGTGTTAAGGTGGGGGCCTACGAGCAGTACTTC
-	-	TRBV7-2	TRBJ2-7	CASSLANGYEQYF	TGTGCCAGCAGCTTAGCGAATGGCTACGAGCAGTACTTC
-	many	TRBV29-1	TRBJ2-7	CSVGDRWGSYEQYF	TGCAGCGTTGGTGACCGGTGGGGCTCCTACGAGCAGTACTTC